This T cell receptor (beta chain) was captured by sequencing in a study of blood T cell repertoires in COVID-19 (dated by TCRdb to 2018 to 2021). Looking at the study overall: Collaborator samples came from the United States, Italy and Spain and covered acute and convalescent phases of COVID-19. The material from the prospective study consisted of cDNA or gDNA derived from T cells, B-cell-depleted T cells, or PBMCs. The dataset comprised deeply sampled blood TCRbeta repertoires from subjects exposed to, actively infected with, or recovered from COVID-19. The repertoires were released in a freely available public database intended as a resource for research on the immune response to SARS-CoV-2. Samples came from the ongoing ImmuneRACE study (first 160 participants) plus 1,254 subjects from 6 global collaborators. Nearly every sample came with metadata listing a de-identified subject ID, COVID-19 status, age in years and sex. HLA class I and class II types, where available, came from metadata supplied by the sample provider rather than from assay-based typing.

The immunoSEQ Assay, a bias-controlled multiplex PCR, was used to amplify TCRbeta CDR3 regions from genomic DNA. Turning to the authors' computational methods: Nucleated cell counts per sample were estimated from amplification of reference gene primers within the assay. To quantify the absolute abundance of each unique TCRbeta CDR3 rearrangement, sequence reads were collapsed and filtered. Productive Simpson clonality was computed per sample as the square root of Simpson's diversity index over productive rearrangements. Entries here come from immuneACCESS through TCRdb and include only in-frame sequences with V and J called. Some clones fail to appear in such tables; in the studies checked, an unresolved V gene covers under half of the shortfall, and the cause of the remainder is unknown. V, J and clone size are taken as reported in that table, and D and trimming were inferred from the DNA itself. The sample table shows 200,000 to 250,000 clones, and approximately 85% are seen once. The ten largest clones represent around 2.5% of the sample.

V has 4 bases trimmed and J has 6 bases trimmed; junction bases matching no gene number 3. Spanning cysteine to phenylalanine, the CDR3 consists of 13 amino acids. The CDR3 DNA has 39 bases and is translated from base 1. From a lookup of the germline V gene (reference sequence), CDR1 and CDR2 are MNHEY and SMNVEV. Broader findings and caveats from the paper: The quantity of clinical and demographic metadata differed by source and by participant and was supplied without curation.

In Seattle, one collaborating source enrolled patients while the infection was active and tracked those patients longitudinally over the course of disease. The collaborating institutions used their own protocols to collect whole blood in K2EDTA tubes. Collaborator samples were shipped for TCRbeta analysis as frozen whole blood, isolated PBMCs, or DNA extracted from either sample type. As for this clone: It has no known antigen specificity. Within one base of it there is no much larger clone, and no base qualities were kept.

The sequence derives from a woman in her 70s with COVID-19, enrolled during active disease. The V and J segments used are TRBV27 and TRBJ2-7; 10 bases in between match TRBD1. The material sequenced was peripheral blood. For the CDR3, the sequence is CASSWDRGSEQYF. The DNA reads TGTGCCAGCAGTTGGGACAGGGGTTCCGAGCAGTACTTC.